The source of this T cell receptor beta chain is a study of blood T cell repertoires in COVID-19. Sequenced by immunoSEQ multiplex PCR; TCRdb stores in-frame clones only, minus some. Of fewer than 100,000 clones listed, around 87% are singletons. The V end lost 5 bases, the J end lost 5 bases, and 12 bases lay between the germline ends. Germline assignment: CDR1 SGHTA and CDR2 FQGNSA. The CDR3 is 14 amino acids. The chain recombines TRBV7-2 with TRBJ2-2; a possible D gene is TRBD1 (5 bases). The sequenced material came from peripheral blood. This sequence was found in a human donor with acute or convalescent COVID-19. The donor label of this sample is uncertain. In nucleotides, the CDR3 is TGTGCCAGCAGCCCGACCTCAGGGACCGGGGAGCTGTTTTTT. As protein: CASSPTSGTGELFF.